This T cell receptor (beta chain) appears in the sequencing data of a study of cytomegalovirus exposure and HLA in healthy donors. Study observations and caveats: Near-uniform donor sequencing depth was presumed by presence/absence analyses. Data from an earlier analysis indicated that most TCR beta V segments were productive either about 87% or about 30% of the time. Solely CMV serostatus was available to characterize immune exposure.

Amplification used 60 Vbeta primers and 13 Jbeta primers. Repertoires were generated with immunoSEQ multiplex PCR, while TCRdb's copy carries only in-frame clones and drops some. The data contain 150,000 to 180,000 clones, more than 75% of them seen just once; the ten biggest clones take up roughly 5.5%. This CDR3 is 15 amino acids long. CDR1 is SGHTA, CDR2 FQGNSA, per germline. Germline trimming cut 5 bases from V and 0 bases from J; bases unmatched to any gene: 5. About this clone: Its antigen remains unidentified.

The genes are TRBV7-2 and TRBJ2-7; 9 bases fit TRBD2. The origin of this receptor is a woman aged 40-49 years in good health and CMV-seropositive. The specimen sequenced was PBMCs. CDR3 bases: TGTGCCAGCAGCCCCGGACTAGCGAGCTCCTACGAGCAGTACTTC. Protein: CASSPGLASSYEQYF.